This T cell receptor (beta chain) derives from a study of Graves' ophthalmopathy and Graves' hyperthyroidism. CDR3 length: 13 amino acids. Trimming cost V 5 bases and J 1 base, with 8 bases left between them. Per germline, CDR1 MNHNS and CDR2 SASEGT. Recruitment covered hyperthyroidism patients aged 18 to 65 whose new diagnosis was of under 2 months' duration. The authors amplified TCR beta CDR3 regions from RNA transcripts. Second-round multiplex PCR came after first-round RT-PCR with HTBI primers. Via MiXCR, TCRdb re-called the multiplex PCR reads, giving one row per CDR3 protein. The sample has 500,000 to 700,000 distinct CDR3 sequences; 20% to 25% are singletons. At least ten counts were recorded for this clonotype. The antigen is undetermined. Study-wide results and caveats: Blood samples also showed most expanded thyroid clonotypes exceeding 0.001 frequency. As the model predicted ophthalmopathy progression, it achieved a sensitivity of 70.59% and a specificity of 72.22%.

What was sequenced was peripheral blood. The receptor's source is a woman between 18 and 29 years old with stable Graves' hyperthyroidism. Some clones in this sample may be carry-over from other donors' samples. The chain uses TRBV6-1 and TRBJ1-2; the D is unclear. The CDR3 region is CASSRNINYGYTF. The CDR3 DNA is TGTGCCAGCAGTCGGAACATTAACTATGGCTACACCTTC.